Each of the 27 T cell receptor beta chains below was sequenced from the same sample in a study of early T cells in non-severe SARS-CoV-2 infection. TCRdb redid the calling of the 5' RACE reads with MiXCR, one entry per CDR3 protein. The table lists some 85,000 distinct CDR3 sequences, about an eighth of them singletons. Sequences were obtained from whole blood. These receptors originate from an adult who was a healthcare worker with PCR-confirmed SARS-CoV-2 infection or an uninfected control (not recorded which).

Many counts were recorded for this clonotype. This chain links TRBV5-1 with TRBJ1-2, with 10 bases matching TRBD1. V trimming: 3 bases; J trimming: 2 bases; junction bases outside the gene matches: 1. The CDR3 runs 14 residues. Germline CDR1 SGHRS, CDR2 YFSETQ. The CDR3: CASSSGQGNYGYTF. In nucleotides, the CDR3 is TGCGCCAGCAGCTCGGGACAGGGGAACTATGGCTACACCTTC.

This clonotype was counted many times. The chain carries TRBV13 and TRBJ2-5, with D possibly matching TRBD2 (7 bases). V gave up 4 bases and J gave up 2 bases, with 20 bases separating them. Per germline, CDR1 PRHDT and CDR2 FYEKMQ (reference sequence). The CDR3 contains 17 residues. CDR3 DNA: TGTGCCAGCAGCTCCCCCCCGCCGGGGGGCCTTCAAGAGACCCAGTACTTC. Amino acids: CASSSPPPGGLQETQYF.

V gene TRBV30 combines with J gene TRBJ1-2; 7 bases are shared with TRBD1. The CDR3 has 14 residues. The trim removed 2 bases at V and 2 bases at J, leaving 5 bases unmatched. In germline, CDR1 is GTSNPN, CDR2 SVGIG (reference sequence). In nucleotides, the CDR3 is TGTGCCTGGAGTCCCATGACAGGGAACTATGGCTACACCTTC. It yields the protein CAWSPMTGNYGYTF. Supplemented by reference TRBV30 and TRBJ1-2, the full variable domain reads SQTIHQWPATLVQPVGSPLSLECTVEGTSNPNLYWYRQAAGRGLQLLFYSVGIGQISSEVPQNLSASRPQDRQFILSSKKLLLSDSGFYLCAWSPMTGNYGYTFGSGTRLTVV.

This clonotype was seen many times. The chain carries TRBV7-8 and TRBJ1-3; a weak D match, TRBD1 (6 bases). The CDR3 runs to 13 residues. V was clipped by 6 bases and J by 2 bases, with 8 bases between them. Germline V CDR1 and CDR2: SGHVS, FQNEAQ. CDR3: CASRRTAGNTIYF. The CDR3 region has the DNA TGTGCCAGCAGACGGACAGCTGGAAACACCATATATTTT.

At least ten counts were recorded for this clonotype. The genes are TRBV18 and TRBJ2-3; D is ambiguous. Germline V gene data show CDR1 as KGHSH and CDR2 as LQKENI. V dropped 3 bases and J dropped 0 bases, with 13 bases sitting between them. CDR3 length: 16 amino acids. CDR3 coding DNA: TGTGCCAGCTCACCTTGGCAGGACCCTAGCACAGATACGCAGTATTTT. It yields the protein CASSPWQDPSTDTQYF.

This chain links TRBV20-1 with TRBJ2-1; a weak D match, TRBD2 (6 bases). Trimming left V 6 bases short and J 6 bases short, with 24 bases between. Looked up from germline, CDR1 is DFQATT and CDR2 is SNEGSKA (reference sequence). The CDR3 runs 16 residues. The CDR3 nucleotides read TGCAGTGCCTCGGGGCCTCCGGGACGGCGGGGCAATGAGCAGTTCTTC. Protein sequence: CSASGPPGRRGNEQFF.

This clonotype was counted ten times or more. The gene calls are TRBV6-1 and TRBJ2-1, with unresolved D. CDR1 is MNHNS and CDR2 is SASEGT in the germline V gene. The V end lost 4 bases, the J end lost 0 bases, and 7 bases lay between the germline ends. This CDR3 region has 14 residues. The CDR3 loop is CASSVVSSYNEQFF. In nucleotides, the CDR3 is TGTGCCAGCAGTGTAGTGAGCTCCTACAATGAGCAGTTCTTC.

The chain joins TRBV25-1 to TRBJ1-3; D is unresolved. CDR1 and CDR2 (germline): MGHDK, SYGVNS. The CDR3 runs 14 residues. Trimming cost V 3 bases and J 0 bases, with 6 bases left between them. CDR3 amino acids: CASSDTSSGNTIYF. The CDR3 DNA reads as TGTGCCAGCAGTGACACGAGCTCTGGAAACACCATATATTTT.

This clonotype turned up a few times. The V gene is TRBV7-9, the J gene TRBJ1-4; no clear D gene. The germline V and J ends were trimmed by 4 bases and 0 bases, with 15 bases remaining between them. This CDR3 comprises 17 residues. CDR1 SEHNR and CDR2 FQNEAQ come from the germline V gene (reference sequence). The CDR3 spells CASSSLHDPATNEKLFF. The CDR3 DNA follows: TGTGCCAGCAGCTCCCTCCATGATCCGGCAACTAATGAAAAACTGTTTTTT.

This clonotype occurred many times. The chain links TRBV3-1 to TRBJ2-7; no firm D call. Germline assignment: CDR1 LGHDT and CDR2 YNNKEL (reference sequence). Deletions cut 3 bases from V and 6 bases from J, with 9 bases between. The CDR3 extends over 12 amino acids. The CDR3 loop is CASSQGYGEQYF. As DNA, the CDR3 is TGTGCCAGCAGCCAGGGTTATGGCGAGCAGTACTTC.

For the CDR3, the DNA is TGCGCCAGCAGCTTCGACAGGGGTAAGAATTCACCCCTCCACTTT. It specifies CASSFDRGKNSPLHF. The V gene is TRBV5-1, the J gene TRBJ1-6; 8 bases align to TRBD1. Germline lookup yields CDR1 SGHRS and CDR2 YFSETQ. V trimming: 2 bases; J trimming: 7 bases; junction bases outside the gene matches: 5. This CDR3 contains 15 residues. The full variable domain, completed using reference TRBV5-1 and TRBJ1-6, is KAGVTQTPRYLIKTRGQQVTLSCSPISGHRSVSWYQQTPGQGLQFLFEYFSETQRNKGNFPGRFSGRQFSNSRSEMNVSTLELGDSALYLCASSFDRGKNSPLHFGNGTRLTVT.

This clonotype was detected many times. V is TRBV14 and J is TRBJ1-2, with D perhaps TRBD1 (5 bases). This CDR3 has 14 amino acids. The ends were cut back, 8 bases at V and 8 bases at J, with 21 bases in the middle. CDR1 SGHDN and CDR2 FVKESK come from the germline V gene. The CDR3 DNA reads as TGTGCCAGCTCTGTGGAGGCGACAGTAGGAGGCTACACCTTC. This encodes CASSVEATVGGYTF.

The CDR3: CASRSGTGVMNTEAFF. Written as DNA, the CDR3 is TGTGCCAGCAGATCCGGGACAGGGGTCATGAACACTGAAGCTTTCTTT. The chain has TRBV12-3 or TRBV12-4 and TRBJ1-1; 10 bases agree with TRBD1. The V gene end was trimmed by 6 bases and the J gene end by 0 bases; junction bases not matched to a gene: 7. CDR3 length equals 16 residues.

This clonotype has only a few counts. The CDR3 is CASSRTDNNSPLHF. CDR3 DNA: TGTGCCAGCTCGCGGACAGATAATAATTCACCCCTCCACTTT. The chain joins TRBV18 to TRBJ1-6, with a possible D match to TRBD1 (6 bases). V lost 6 bases and J 5 bases, leaving 11 bases between the germline ends. Germline assignment: CDR1 KGHSH and CDR2 LQKENI. CDR3 length equals 14 residues.

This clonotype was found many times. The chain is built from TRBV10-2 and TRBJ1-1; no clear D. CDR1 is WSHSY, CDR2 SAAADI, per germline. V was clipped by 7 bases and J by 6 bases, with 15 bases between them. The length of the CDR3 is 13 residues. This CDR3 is CASTSLRFAEAFF. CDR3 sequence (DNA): TGCGCCAGCACCAGTCTCCGATTTGCTGAAGCTTTCTTT.

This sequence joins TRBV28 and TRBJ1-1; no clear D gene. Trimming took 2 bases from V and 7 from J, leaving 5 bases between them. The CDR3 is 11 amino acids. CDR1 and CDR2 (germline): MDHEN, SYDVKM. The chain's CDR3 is CASSLQGEAFF. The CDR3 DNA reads TGTGCCAGCAGTTTACAAGGTGAAGCTTTCTTT.

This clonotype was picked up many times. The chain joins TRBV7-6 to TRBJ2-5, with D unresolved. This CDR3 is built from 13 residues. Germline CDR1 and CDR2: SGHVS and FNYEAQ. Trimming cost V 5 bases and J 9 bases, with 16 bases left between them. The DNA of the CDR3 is TGTGCCAGCAGCCCCGGTGGGCTGGCGGCCCAGTACTTC. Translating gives CASSPGGLAAQYF.

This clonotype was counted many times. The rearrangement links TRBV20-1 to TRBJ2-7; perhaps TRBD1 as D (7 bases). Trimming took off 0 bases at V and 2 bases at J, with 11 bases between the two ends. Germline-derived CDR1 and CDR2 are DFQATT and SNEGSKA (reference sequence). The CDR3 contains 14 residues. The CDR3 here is CSARDSRGAYEQYF. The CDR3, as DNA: TGCAGTGCTAGAGATAGCAGGGGGGCCTACGAGCAGTACTTC.

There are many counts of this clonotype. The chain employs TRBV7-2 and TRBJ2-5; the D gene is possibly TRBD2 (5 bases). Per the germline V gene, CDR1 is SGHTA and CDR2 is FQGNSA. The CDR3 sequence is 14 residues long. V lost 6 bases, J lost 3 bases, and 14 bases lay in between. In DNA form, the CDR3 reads TGTGCCAGCAGGGAGAGGACTCCAAAAGAGACCCAGTACTTC. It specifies CASRERTPKETQYF.

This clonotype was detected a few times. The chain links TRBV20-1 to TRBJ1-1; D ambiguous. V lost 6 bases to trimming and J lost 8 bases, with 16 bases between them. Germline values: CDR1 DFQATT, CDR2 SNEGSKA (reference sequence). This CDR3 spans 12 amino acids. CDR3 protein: CSAEDVEFEAFF. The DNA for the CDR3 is TGCAGTGCCGAGGACGTGGAGTTCGAAGCTTTCTTT.

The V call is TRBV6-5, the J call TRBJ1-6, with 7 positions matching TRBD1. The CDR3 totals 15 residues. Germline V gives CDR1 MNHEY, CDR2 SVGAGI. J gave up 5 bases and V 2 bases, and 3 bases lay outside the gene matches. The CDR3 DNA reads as TGTGCCAGCAGTTACACGACAGGGAATAATTCACCCCTCCACTTT. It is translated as CASSYTTGNNSPLHF.

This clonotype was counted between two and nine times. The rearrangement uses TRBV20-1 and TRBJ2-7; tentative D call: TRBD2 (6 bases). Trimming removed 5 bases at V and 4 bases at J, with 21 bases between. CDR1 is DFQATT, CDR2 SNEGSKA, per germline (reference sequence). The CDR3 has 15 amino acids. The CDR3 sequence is CSASHPGDLSYEQYF. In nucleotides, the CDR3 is TGCAGTGCTTCCCACCCGGGAGACCTCTCATACGAGCAGTACTTC.

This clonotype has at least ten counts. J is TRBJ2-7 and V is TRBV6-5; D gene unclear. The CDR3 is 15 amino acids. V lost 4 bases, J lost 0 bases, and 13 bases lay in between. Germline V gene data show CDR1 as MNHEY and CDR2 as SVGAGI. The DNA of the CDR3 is TGTGCCAGCAGTTTGACTCCCAGCAGCTCCTACGAGCAGTACTTC. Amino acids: CASSLTPSSSYEQYF.

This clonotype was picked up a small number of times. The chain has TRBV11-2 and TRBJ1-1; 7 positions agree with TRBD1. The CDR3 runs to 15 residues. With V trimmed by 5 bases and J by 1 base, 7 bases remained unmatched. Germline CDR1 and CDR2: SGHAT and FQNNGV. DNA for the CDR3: TGTGCCAGCAGCCCCCGACAGGGAGGGAACACTGAAGCTTTCTTT. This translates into CASSPRQGGNTEAFF.

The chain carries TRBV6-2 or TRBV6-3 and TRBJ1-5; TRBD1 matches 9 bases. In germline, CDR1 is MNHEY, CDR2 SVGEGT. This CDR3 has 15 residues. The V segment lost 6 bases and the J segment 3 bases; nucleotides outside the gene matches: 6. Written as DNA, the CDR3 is TGTGCCAGCAGCCTCCGGGACAGGGCCAATCAGCCCCAGCATTTT. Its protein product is CASSLRDRANQPQHF.

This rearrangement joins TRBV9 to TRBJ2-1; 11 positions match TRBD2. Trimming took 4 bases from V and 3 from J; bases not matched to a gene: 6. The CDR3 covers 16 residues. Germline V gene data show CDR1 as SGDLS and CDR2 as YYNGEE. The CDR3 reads CASSFSGGANYNEQFF. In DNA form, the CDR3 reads TGTGCCAGCAGCTTTAGCGGGGGGGCCAACTACAATGAGCAGTTCTTC. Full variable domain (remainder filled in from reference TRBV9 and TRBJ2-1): DSGVTQTPKHLITATGQRVTLRCSPRSGDLSVYWYQQSLDQGLQFLIQYYNGEERAKGNILERFSAQQFPDLHSELNLSSLELGDSALYFCASSFSGGANYNEQFFGPGTRLTVL.

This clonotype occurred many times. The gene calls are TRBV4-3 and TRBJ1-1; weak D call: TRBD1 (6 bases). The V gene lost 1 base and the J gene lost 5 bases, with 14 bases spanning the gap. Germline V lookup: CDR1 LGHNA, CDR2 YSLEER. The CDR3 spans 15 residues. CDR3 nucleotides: TGCGCCAGCAGCCAAGGGAGAGGGGGGGATACTGAAGCTTTCTTT. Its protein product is CASSQGRGGDTEAFF.